This TCR beta chain was sequenced in a study of early stage breast cancer tumors. The CDR3 has 16 residues. Trimming removed 1 base at V and 5 bases at J, with 17 bases between. Germline V gives CDR1 MGHRA, CDR2 YSYEKL. The protocol was immunoSEQ multiplex PCR, while the TCRdb copy is restricted to in-frame clones and leaves out a portion. The table lists fewer than 90,000 clones, more than 60% of them singletons. This clone occurred a few times. Specimen: blood. The receptor comes from a person between 55 and 69 years old with breast cancer. V is TRBV4-1 and J is TRBJ2-5, with D tentatively TRBD1 or TRBD2 (6 bases each). The CDR3 DNA reads as TGCGCCAGCAGCCAAGGCCGAACGGGGGCCCTCGAGACCCAGTACTTC. Translation: CASSQGRTGALETQYF.